One and the same sample provided the 17 T cell receptor beta chains below, sequenced in a study of T-cell reconstitution after alpha-beta-depleted transplantation in children. Preparation of the TCRbeta library was carried out with unique molecular identifiers. TCRdb recomputed calls from the PCR reads with MiXCR, one row per CDR3 protein. The sample records roughly 350,000 distinct CDR3 sequences, roughly 16% being singletons. The input for sequencing was PBMCs, mostly from graft donor cells, taken 360 days after TCRalphabeta/CD19-depleted stem cell transplant. These receptors all come from a male patient between 2 and 15 years old who had a stem cell transplant for acute lymphoblastic leukemia, so the T cells may come from the graft donor.

J is TRBJ2-1 and V is TRBV20-1; possibly TRBD1 for D (6 bases). The germline CDR1 and CDR2 sequences are DFQATT and SNEGSKA (reference sequence). Trimming shortened V by 4 bases and J by 3 bases, and 13 bases separated the two germline ends. The CDR3 loop spans 14 amino acids. CDR3 bases: TGCAGTGCTAAACAGGGACGAAGCTACAATGAGCAGTTCTTC. Amino acids: CSAKQGRSYNEQFF.

The chain couples TRBV18 to TRBJ1-1; TRBD1 agrees at 8 bases. Trimming at V came to 5 bases and at J to 5 bases, leaving 13 bases not matched to a gene. Germline-derived CDR1 and CDR2 are KGHSH and LQKENI. The length of the CDR3 is 16 residues. DNA for the CDR3: TGTGCCAGCTCAGGACAGGGACTCGCAAGGGGTACTGAAGCTTTCTTT. It specifies CASSGQGLARGTEAFF.

The chain combines TRBV7-2 with TRBJ1-4; 7 nucleotides match TRBD1. V was clipped by 1 base and J by 7 bases; unmatched bases: 6. This CDR3 comprises 15 residues. Per germline, CDR1 SGHTA and CDR2 FQGNSA. The CDR3 coding sequence is TGTGCCAGCAGCTTAGACACAGGGGCAGGTGAAAAACTGTTTTTT. Translated, it gives CASSLDTGAGEKLFF.

The rearrangement uses TRBV12-3 or TRBV12-4 and TRBJ2-3, with D possibly called TRBD1 or TRBD2 (5 bases each). The CDR3 sequence is 15 residues long. The germline V and J ends were trimmed by 5 bases and 0 bases, with 12 bases remaining between them. The CDR3 coding sequence is TGTGCCAGCAGTGAGAGGGGTTTTAGCACAGATACGCAGTATTTT. It is translated as CASSERGFSTDTQYF.

This clonotype has at least ten counts. V usage is TRBV7-8 and J usage is TRBJ1-1; TRBD1 might be the D (6 bases). The CDR3 contains 20 residues. Germline V gene lookup returns CDR1 SGHVS and CDR2 FQNEAQ. V shed 1 base and J shed 5 bases, with 29 bases lying between them. The CDR3 loop reads CASSLGHGGAEGIVPTEAFF. The CDR3 DNA reads TGTGCCAGCAGCTTAGGTCACGGGGGCGCGGAGGGAATAGTGCCGACTGAAGCTTTCTTT.

In its sample, this clonotype was seen many times. V gene TRBV12-3 or TRBV12-4 combines with J gene TRBJ1-5; D may be TRBD1 (6 bases). Trimming cost V 1 base and J 7 bases, with 11 bases left between them. This CDR3 contains 14 residues. The CDR3 DNA reads as TGTGCCAGCAGTTTAGTGGGGGCCGGGCAGCCCCAGCATTTT. This translates into CASSLVGAGQPQHF.

This clonotype appeared a few times. The chain joins TRBV20-1 to TRBJ2-7; tentative D call: TRBD2 (6 bases). The CDR3 spans 13 residues. Trimming cost V 0 bases and J 3 bases, with 9 bases left between them. The V gene's germline CDR1 is DFQATT and CDR2 SNEGSKA (reference sequence). CDR3 coding DNA: TGCAGTGCTAGAGAGTTAGCGGACTACGAGCAGTACTTC. Translating gives CSARELADYEQYF.

The chain links TRBV19 to TRBJ2-2; no clear D. Germline V lookup: CDR1 LNHDA, CDR2 SQIVND (reference sequence). The CDR3 contains 15 residues. Trimming left V 3 bases short and J 5 bases short, with 13 bases between. The CDR3 nucleotides read TGTGCCAGTAGTATCGCCAGGAGCCTTACCGGGGAGCTGTTTTTT. This translates into CASSIARSLTGELFF. Supplemented by reference TRBV19 and TRBJ2-2, the full variable domain reads DGGITQSPKYLFRKEGQNVTLSCEQNLNHDAMYWYRQDPGQGLRLIYYSQIVNDFQKGDIAEGYSVSREKKESFPLTVTSAQKNPTAFYLCASSIARSLTGELFFGEGSRLTVL.

This clonotype was detected ten times or more. A junction end diverges from the germline sequence, so it may reflect a read error. J is TRBJ1-1 and V is TRBV4-3, with D uncertain. CDR1 and CDR2 (germline): LGHNA, YSLEER. The CDR3 sequence is 12 residues long. The CDR3 DNA sequence: TGCGCCAGCGGCCATAGGAACACTGAAGCTTTCTTT. Translation gives CASGHRNTEAFF.

This clonotype was seen a single time. The V gene is TRBV27, the J gene TRBJ2-2; either TRBD1 or TRBD2 may supply D (5 bases each). Germline-derived CDR1 and CDR2 are MNHEY and SMNVEV (reference sequence). The CDR3 is made up of 15 amino acids. V was trimmed by 6 bases and J by 5 bases, leaving 16 bases between them. The CDR3, as DNA: TGTGCCAGCAGGGGTGGGGGTCGGGTAACCGGGGAGCTGTTTTTT. Amino acids: CASRGGGRVTGELFF.

In this sample, this clonotype turned up a few times. J is TRBJ2-1 and V is TRBV7-8, with TRBD1 identical over 8 bases. The CDR3 is made up of 14 amino acids. V lost 5 bases to trimming and J lost 6 bases; unmatched junction nucleotides: 6. Per the germline V gene, CDR1 is SGHVS and CDR2 is FQNEAQ. CDR3 sequence: CASSTGTGSNEQFF. The CDR3 DNA reads TGTGCCAGCAGCACCGGGACAGGATCCAATGAGCAGTTCTTC. Combining the CDR3 with reference TRBV7-8 and TRBJ2-1 gives the whole variable domain GAGVSQSPRYKVAKRGQDVALRCDPISGHVSLFWYQQALGQGPEFLTYFQNEAQLDKSGLPSDRFFAERPEGSVSTLKIQRTQQEDSAVYLCASSTGTGSNEQFFGPGTRLTVL.

The genes are TRBV12-3 or TRBV12-4 and TRBJ2-3; possibly TRBD1 or TRBD2 for D (5 bases each). This CDR3 contains 15 residues. V was pared by 7 bases and J by 0 bases, with 14 bases between. CDR3 residues: CASIRGGGSTDTQYF. In DNA form, the CDR3 reads TGTGCCAGCATCCGGGGCGGCGGAAGCACAGATACGCAGTATTTT.

The table lists this clonotype with many counts. V gene TRBV7-6 combines with J gene TRBJ1-6; D is unresolved. V was shortened by 3 bases and J by 0 bases, with 12 bases between the two germline ends. This CDR3 has 17 amino acids. The germline V gene encodes CDR1 SGHVS and CDR2 FNYEAQ. This CDR3 reads CASSFTVRSSYNSPLHF. The CDR3 bases are TGTGCCAGCAGCTTTACAGTGAGGAGCTCCTATAATTCACCCCTCCACTTT.

Only a few counts were recorded for this clonotype. The V gene is TRBV6-2 or TRBV6-3, the J gene TRBJ2-5; 8 nucleotides agree with TRBD1. CDR3 length: 17 amino acids. The V segment lost 5 bases and the J segment 4 bases; nucleotides outside the gene matches: 15. Germline values: CDR1 MNHEY, CDR2 SVGEGT. CDR3 sequence reads: CASSSPLQTGARETQYF. The CDR3 DNA follows: TGTGCCAGCAGTAGCCCATTACAGACAGGGGCCCGAGAGACCCAGTACTTC.

The gene calls are TRBV28 and TRBJ2-4, with 9 bases that match TRBD2. CDR3 length equals 15 residues. From germline, CDR1 is MDHEN and CDR2 SYDVKM. After removal of 8 bases from V and 0 bases from J, the junction contained 5 bases not matched to a gene. Here the CDR3 reads CASEGTSLAKNIQYF. The CDR3 coding sequence is TGTGCCAGCGAAGGGACTAGCCTAGCCAAAAACATTCAGTACTTC.

This clonotype was recorded at least ten times. V and J are TRBV6-5 and TRBJ2-1; the match to TRBD2 covers 9 bases. V lost 6 bases to trimming and J lost 6 bases; unmatched junction nucleotides: 6. This CDR3 has 14 residues. Germline CDR1 is MNHEY and CDR2 is SVGAGI. As DNA, the CDR3 is TGTGCCAGCAGGATGGGACTAGCAAGCAATGAGCAGTTCTTC. Its translation: CASRMGLASNEQFF.

In this sample, this clonotype turned up a few times. The V gene is TRBV20-1, the J gene TRBJ2-3; no clear D gene. This CDR3 has 15 amino acids. The V end lost 5 bases, the J end lost 0 bases, and 15 bases lay between the germline ends. The germline gives CDR1 DFQATT, CDR2 SNEGSKA (reference sequence). Here the CDR3 DNA reads TGCAGTGCTCCCCTGGGGTGGGGTAGCACAGATACGCAGTATTTT. Amino acid sequence: CSAPLGWGSTDTQYF.